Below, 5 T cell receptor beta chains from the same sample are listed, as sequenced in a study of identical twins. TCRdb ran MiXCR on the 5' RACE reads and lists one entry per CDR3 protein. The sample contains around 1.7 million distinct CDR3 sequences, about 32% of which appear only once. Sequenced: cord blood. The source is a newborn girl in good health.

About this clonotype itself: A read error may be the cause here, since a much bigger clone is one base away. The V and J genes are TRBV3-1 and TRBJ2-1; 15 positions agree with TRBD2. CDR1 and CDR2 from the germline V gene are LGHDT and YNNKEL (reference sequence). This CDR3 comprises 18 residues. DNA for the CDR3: TGTGCCGGCAGCCAAGCGGGACTAGCGGGAGGTCTCTACAATGAGCAGTTCTTC. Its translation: CAGSQAGLAGGLYNEQFF.

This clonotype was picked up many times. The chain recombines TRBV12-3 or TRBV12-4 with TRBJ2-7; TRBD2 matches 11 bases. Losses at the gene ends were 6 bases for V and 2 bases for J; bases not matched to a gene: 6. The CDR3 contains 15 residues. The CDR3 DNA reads TGTGCCAGCAGCCCGGGACTAGCGGACCCCTACGAGCAGTACTTC. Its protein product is CASSPGLADPYEQYF.

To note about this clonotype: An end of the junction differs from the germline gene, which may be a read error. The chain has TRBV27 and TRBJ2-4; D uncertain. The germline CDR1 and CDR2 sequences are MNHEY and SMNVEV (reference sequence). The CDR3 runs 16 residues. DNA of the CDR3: TGTGCCAGCAGTTCTGTCCCTCCAAAGACCAAAAACACTCAGTACTTC. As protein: CASSSVPPKTKNTQYF.

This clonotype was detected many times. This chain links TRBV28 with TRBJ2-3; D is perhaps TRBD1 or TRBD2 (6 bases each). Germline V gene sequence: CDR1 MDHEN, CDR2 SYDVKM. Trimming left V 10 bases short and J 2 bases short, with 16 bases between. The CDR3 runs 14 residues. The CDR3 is CATRRGELTDTQYF. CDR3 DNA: TGTGCCACTAGAAGGGGGGAGCTCACAGATACGCAGTATTTT.

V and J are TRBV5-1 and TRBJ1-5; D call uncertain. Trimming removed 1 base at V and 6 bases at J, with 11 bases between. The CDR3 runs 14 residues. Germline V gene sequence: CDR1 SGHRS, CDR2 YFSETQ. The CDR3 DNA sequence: TGCGCCAGCAGCTTGAACGTAGGATCTCAGCCCCAGCATTTT. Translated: CASSLNVGSQPQHF.